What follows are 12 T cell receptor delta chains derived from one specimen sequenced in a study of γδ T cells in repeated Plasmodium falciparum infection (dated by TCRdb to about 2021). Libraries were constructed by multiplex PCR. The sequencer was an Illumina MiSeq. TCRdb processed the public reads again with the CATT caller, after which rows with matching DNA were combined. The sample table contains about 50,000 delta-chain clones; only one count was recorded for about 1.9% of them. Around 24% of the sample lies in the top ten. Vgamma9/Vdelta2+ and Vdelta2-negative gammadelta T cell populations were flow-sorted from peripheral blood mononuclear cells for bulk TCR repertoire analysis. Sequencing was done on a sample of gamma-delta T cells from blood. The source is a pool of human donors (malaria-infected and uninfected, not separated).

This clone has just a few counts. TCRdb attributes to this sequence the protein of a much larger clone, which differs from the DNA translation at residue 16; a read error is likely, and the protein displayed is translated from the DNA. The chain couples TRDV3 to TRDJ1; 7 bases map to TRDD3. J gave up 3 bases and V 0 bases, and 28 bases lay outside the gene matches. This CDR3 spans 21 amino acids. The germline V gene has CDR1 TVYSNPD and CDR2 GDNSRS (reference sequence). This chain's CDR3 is CAFSFIETAYIFWGDADKLIF. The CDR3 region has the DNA TGTGCCTTTAGCTTTATAGAGACGGCCTACATCTTCTGGGGGGACGCCGATAAACTCATCTTT. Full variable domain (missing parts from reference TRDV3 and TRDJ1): CDKVTQSSPDQTVASGSEVVLLCTYDTVYSNPDLFWYRIRPDYSFQFVFYGDNSRSEGADFTQGRFSVKHILTQKAFHLVISPVRTEDSATYYCAFSFIETAYIFWGDADKLIFGKGTRVTVEP.

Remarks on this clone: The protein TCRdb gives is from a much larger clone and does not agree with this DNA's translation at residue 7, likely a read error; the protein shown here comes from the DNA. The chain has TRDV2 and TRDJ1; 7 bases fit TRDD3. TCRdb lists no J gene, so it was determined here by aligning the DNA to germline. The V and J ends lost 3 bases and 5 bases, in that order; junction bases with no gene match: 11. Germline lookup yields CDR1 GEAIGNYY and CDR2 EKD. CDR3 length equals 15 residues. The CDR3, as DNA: TGTGCCTGTGACCCCCTGAGGGATACAGCGGATAAACTCATCTTT. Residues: CACDPLRDTADKLIF.

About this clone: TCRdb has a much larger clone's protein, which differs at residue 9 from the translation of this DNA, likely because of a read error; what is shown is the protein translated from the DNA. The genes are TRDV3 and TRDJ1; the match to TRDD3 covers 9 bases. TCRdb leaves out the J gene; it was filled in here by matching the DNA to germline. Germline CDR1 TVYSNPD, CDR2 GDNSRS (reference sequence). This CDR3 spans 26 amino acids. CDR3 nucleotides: TGTGCATACGGATCCTTCCTTAAGACCCTGTTACTGGGGGACCCCGAATATCCCCCCACTGTTTATAAACTCATCTTT. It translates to CAYGSFLKTLLLGDPEYPPTVYKLIF.

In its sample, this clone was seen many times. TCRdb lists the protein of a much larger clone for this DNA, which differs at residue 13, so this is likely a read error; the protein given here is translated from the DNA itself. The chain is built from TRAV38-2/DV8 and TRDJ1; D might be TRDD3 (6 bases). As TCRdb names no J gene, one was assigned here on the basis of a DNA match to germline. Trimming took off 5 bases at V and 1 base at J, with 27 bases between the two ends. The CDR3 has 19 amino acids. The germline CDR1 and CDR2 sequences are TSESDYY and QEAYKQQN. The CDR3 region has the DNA TGTGCTTATAGAAGCAGGGGGAGTCCGCAAACAATCAGCACCGATAAACTCATCTTT. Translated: CAYRSRGSPQTISTDKLIF.

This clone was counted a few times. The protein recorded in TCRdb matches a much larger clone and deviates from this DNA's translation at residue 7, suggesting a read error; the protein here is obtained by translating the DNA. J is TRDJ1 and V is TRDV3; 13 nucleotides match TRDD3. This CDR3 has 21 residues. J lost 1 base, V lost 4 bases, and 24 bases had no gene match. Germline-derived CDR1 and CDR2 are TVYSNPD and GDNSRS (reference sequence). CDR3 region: CASDDSHPLTGGYGGTDKLIF. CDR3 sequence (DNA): TGTGCCTCTGATGATTCCCACCCTCTTACTGGGGGATACGGGGGCACCGATAAACTCATCTTT. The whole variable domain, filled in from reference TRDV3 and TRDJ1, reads CDKVTQSSPDQTVASGSEVVLLCTYDTVYSNPDLFWYRIRPDYSFQFVFYGDNSRSEGADFTQGRFSVKHILTQKAFHLVISPVRTEDSATYYCASDDSHPLTGGYGGTDKLIFGKGTRVTVEP.

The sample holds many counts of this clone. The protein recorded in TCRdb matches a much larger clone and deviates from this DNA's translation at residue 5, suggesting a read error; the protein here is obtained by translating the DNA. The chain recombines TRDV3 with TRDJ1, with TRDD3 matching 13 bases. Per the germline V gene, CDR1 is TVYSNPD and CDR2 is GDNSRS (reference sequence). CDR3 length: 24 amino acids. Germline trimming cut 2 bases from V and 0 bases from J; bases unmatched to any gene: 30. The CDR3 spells CAFVVAPKLSTGGYGPLYTDKLIF. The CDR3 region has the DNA TGTGCCTTTGTCGTCGCTCCGAAACTATCTACTGGGGGATACGGGCCTCTCTACACCGATAAACTCATCTTT.

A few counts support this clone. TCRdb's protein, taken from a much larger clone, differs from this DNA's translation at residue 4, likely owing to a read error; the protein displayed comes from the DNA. CDR3 DNA sequence: TGTGCTCTTGAGGAAATCCAAGGGGTCTGGGGGACGTCCACCGATAAACTCATCTTT. Translating gives CALEEIQGVWGTSTDKLIF. The genes are TRDV1 and TRDJ1, with 8 bases that match TRDD3. The CDR3 totals 19 residues. From germline, CDR1 is TSWWSYY and CDR2 QGS.

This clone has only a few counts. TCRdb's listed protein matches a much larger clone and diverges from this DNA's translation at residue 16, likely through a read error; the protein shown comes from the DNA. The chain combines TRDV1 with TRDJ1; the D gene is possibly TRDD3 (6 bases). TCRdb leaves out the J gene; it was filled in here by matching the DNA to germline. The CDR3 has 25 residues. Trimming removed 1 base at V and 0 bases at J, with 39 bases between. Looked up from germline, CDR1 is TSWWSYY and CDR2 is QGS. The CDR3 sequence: CALGEPYLPFRYGVGALRYTDKLIF. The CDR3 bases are TGTGCTCTTGGGGAACCCTATCTCCCCTTTCGATACGGGGTGGGGGCCTTACGGTACACCGATAAACTCATCTTT.

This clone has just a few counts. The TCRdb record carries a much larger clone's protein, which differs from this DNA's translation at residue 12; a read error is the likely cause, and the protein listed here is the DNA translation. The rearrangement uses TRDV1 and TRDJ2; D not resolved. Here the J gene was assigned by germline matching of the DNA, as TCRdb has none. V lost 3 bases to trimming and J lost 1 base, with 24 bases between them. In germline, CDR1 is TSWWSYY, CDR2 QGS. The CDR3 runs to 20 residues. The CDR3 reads CALGECECFIYHLLTAQLFF. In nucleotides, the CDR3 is TGTGCTCTTGGGGAGTGCGAGTGCTTCATATATCACCTTTTGACAGCACAACTCTTCTTT.

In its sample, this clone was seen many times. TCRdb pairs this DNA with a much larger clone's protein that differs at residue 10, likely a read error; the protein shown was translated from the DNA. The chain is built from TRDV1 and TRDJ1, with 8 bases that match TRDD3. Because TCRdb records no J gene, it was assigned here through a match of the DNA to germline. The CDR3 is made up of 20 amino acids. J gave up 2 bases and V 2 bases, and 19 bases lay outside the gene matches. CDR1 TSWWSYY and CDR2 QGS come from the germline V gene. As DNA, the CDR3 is TGTGCTCTTGGGGAAGTGTATCCCAGGGGGATGGGGGATTGGACCGATAAACTCATCTTT. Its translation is CALGEVYPRGMGDWTDKLIF.

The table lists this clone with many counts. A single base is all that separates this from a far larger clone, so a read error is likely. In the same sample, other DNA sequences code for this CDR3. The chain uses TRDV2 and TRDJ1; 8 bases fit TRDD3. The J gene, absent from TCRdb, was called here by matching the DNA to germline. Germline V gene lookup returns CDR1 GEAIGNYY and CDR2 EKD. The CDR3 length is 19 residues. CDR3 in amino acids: CACDTDHWGDLAYTDKLIF. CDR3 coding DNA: TGTGCCTGTGACACCGATCACTGGGGGGATCTGGCGTACACCGACAAACTCATCTTT.

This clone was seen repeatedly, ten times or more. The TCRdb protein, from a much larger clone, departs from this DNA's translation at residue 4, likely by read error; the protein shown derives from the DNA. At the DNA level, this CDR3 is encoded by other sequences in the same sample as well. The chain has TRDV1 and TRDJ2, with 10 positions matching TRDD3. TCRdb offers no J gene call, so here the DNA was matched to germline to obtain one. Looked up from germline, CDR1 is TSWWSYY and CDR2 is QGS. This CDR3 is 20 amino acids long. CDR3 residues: CALRETLTSTGGLRTAQLFF. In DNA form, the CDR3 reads TGTGCTCTTAGGGAGACCTTAACCAGTACTGGGGGATTAAGGACAGCACAACTCTTCTTT.